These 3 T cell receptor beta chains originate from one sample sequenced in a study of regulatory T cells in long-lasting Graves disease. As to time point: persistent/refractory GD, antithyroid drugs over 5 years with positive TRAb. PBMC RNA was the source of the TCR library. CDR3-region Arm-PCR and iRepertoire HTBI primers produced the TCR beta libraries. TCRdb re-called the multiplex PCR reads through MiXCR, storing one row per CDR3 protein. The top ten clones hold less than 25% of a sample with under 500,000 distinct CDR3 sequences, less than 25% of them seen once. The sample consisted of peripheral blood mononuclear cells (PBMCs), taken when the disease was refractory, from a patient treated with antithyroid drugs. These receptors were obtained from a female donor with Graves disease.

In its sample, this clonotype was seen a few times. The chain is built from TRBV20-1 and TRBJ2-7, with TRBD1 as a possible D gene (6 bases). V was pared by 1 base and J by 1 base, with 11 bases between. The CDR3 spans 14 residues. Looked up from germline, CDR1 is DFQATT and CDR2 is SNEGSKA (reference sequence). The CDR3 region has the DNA TGCAGTGCTAGAGGGGGGCAGGGGTCCTACGAGCAGTACTTC. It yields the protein CSARGGQGSYEQYF.

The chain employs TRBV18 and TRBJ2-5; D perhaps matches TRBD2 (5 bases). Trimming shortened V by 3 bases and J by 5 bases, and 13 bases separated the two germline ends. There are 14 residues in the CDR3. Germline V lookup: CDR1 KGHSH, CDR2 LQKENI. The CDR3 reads CASSPLGRGETQYF. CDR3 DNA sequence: TGTGCCAGCTCACCTCTTGGAAGAGGGGAGACCCAGTACTTC. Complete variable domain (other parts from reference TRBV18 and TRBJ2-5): NAGVMQNPRHLVRRRGQEARLRCSPMKGHSHVYWYRQLPEEGLKFMVYLQKENIIDESGMPKERFSAEFPKEGPSILRIQQVVRGDSAAYFCASSPLGRGETQYFGPGTRLLVL.

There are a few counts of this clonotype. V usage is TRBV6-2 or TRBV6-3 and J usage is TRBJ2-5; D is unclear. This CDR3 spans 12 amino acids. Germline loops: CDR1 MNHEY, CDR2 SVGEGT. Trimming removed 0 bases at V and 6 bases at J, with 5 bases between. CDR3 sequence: CASSYSGKTQYF. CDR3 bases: TGTGCCAGCAGTTACTCGGGAAAGACCCAGTACTTC.